The 31 T cell receptor beta chains reported below all come from one sample, sequenced in a study of blood T cell repertoires in COVID-19 (TCRdb year 2020). Libraries were constructed by the immunoSEQ multiplex PCR assay. Sourced from immuneACCESS, this table was stored by TCRdb with only in-frame sequences that have V and J called. A share of the clones is absent; for the studies checked, an unresolved V gene accounts for under half, and the remainder has no known explanation. This sample holds approximately 250,000 clones; around 90% were observed only once. The leading ten clones occupy approximately 1% of the sample. The sequenced material came from PBMCs or T cells enriched from blood (not recorded which). These receptors originate from a woman aged 25 to 45 who had recovered from COVID-19.

The chain combines TRBV9 with TRBJ2-7, with no clear D. The germline V gene encodes CDR1 SGDLS and CDR2 YYNGEE. This CDR3 is 15 amino acids long. The germline V and J ends were trimmed by 0 bases and 4 bases, with 14 bases remaining between them. CDR3 protein: CASSVGVLLTYEQYF. The CDR3 DNA sequence: TGTGCCAGCAGCGTAGGAGTTTTGCTAACTTACGAGCAGTACTTC.

V gene TRBV11-1 combines with J gene TRBJ1-6; 7 bases agree with TRBD1. Per germline, CDR1 SGHAT and CDR2 FQDESV (reference sequence). The CDR3 totals 15 residues. V lost 7 bases and J lost 10; bases outside the gene matches: 13. For the CDR3, the DNA is TGTGCCAGCACTACAGAGACAGGGTGGGGATCACCCCTCCACTTT. It specifies CASTTETGWGSPLHF.

The chain combines TRBV9 with TRBJ1-1; D remains ambiguous. V lost 2 bases and J 3 bases, leaving 14 bases between the germline ends. Germline V lookup: CDR1 SGDLS, CDR2 YYNGEE. This CDR3 has 15 residues. The CDR3 DNA follows: TGTGCCAGCAGCGTCCGGGGTTTTGCGGACACTGAAGCTTTCTTT. Its translation: CASSVRGFADTEAFF.

V gene TRBV3-1 (or the pseudogene TRBV3-2) combines with J gene TRBJ2-7; D remains unclear. CDR3 size: 13 residues. V gave up 0 bases and J gave up 4 bases, with 7 bases separating them. CDR1 is LGHDT, CDR2 YNNKEL, per germline (reference sequence). Here the CDR3 reads CASSQERAYEQYF. CDR3 bases: TGTGCCAGCAGCCAAGAGAGAGCTTACGAGCAGTACTTC.

The CDR3 loop reads CASSYGTSGHNEQFF. As DNA, the CDR3 is TGTGCCAGCAGTTACGGGACTAGCGGCCACAATGAGCAGTTCTTC. The chain has TRBV6-5 and TRBJ2-1; 11 bases are shared with TRBD2. Per the germline V gene, CDR1 is MNHEY and CDR2 is SVGAGI. Trimming cost V 2 bases and J 5 bases; bases outside gene matches: 2. This CDR3 has 15 amino acids.

A single count supports this clone. V gene TRBV15 combines with J gene TRBJ1-1; D unresolved. Germline V gene sequence: CDR1 LNHNV, CDR2 YYDKDF (reference sequence). V was pared by 0 bases and J by 3 bases, with 8 bases between. The CDR3 has 14 residues. The CDR3 here is CATSRDRSDTEAFF. For the CDR3, the DNA is TGTGCCACCAGCAGAGATAGATCCGACACTGAAGCTTTCTTT.

The sample holds a few counts of this clone. The gene calls are TRBV9 and TRBJ1-1; D unclear. The germline V gene has CDR1 SGDLS and CDR2 YYNGEE. CDR3 length: 13 residues. V shed 0 bases and J shed 0 bases, with 3 bases lying between them. CDR3 sequence reads: CASSVDMNTEAFF. The CDR3 bases are TGTGCCAGCAGCGTAGACATGAACACTGAAGCTTTCTTT.

V is TRBV5-4 and J is TRBJ2-7; TRBD2 might be the D (6 bases). Germline V gene lookup returns CDR1 SGHNT and CDR2 YYREEE (reference sequence). This CDR3 contains 14 residues. The V gene lost 2 bases and the J gene lost 7 bases, with 16 bases spanning the gap. The CDR3 region is CASSFPVLGGEQYF. CDR3 coding DNA: TGTGCCAGCAGCTTTCCCGTCCTCGGGGGAGAGCAGTACTTC.

This sequence joins TRBV5-1 and TRBJ2-5; 9 bases are shared with TRBD1. The CDR3 extends over 16 amino acids. Germline-derived CDR1 and CDR2 are SGHRS and YFSETQ. V lost 2 bases, J lost 4 bases, and 9 bases stayed unmatched. The CDR3 is CASSLQGAFFRETQYF. The CDR3 DNA is TGCGCCAGCAGCTTACAGGGGGCTTTTTTTAGAGAGACCCAGTACTTC.

The chain has TRBV7-9 and TRBJ1-2, with 12 bases lining up with TRBD1. The CDR3 is 17 residues long. Trimming removed 3 bases from V and 6 bases from J; junction bases left unmatched: 11. Germline CDR1 is SEHNR and CDR2 is FQNEAQ (reference sequence). The DNA for the CDR3 is TGTGCCAGCAGCTTTCGGGCCCCGGGACAGGGGGCGAATGGCTACACCTTC. Amino acids: CASSFRAPGQGANGYTF.

CDR3 region: CASSLDRAGGGYTF. The CDR3 DNA reads as TGTGCCAGCAGCTTAGACCGGGCCGGAGGAGGCTACACCTTC. The chain employs TRBV7-2 and TRBJ1-2; D call uncertain. This CDR3 is built from 14 residues. V was shortened by 1 base and J by 8 bases, with 14 bases between the two germline ends. Germline CDR1 reads SGHTA; CDR2 reads FQGNSA.

The chain combines TRBV7-2 with TRBJ1-1; maybe TRBD1 (6 bases). CDR3 length: 16 amino acids. Per the germline V gene, CDR1 is SGHTA and CDR2 is FQGNSA. Deletions cut 7 bases from V and 5 bases from J, with 23 bases between. In DNA form, the CDR3 reads TGTGCCAGCACCTTGGGTCCGACAGGCACTAAAACTGAAGCTTTCTTT. Amino acids: CASTLGPTGTKTEAFF.

This clone was seen only a few times. This chain links TRBV27 with TRBJ1-2; 7 nucleotides align to TRBD1. This CDR3 contains 17 residues. CDR1 and CDR2 from the germline V gene are MNHEY and SMNVEV (reference sequence). Trimming took 1 base from V and 6 from J; bases not matched to a gene: 14. The CDR3 is CASSLYPGQASWNGYTF. CDR3 DNA sequence: TGTGCCAGCAGTTTATACCCTGGACAGGCCTCATGGAATGGCTACACCTTC.

V gene TRBV11-3 combines with J gene TRBJ2-3; no clear D. The V end was cut by 0 bases, the J end by 1 base, with 14 bases between. This CDR3 contains 17 residues. Germline V gene lookup returns CDR1 SGHNT and CDR2 YENEEA. CDR3 amino acids: CASSLDHPNRGTDTQYF. The CDR3 coding sequence is TGTGCCAGCAGCTTAGATCATCCCAATAGAGGCACAGATACGCAGTATTTT.

The table lists this clone with a few counts. The chain combines TRBV24-1 with TRBJ1-2, with 10 nucleotides matching TRBD1. J lost 6 bases, V lost 3 bases, and 9 bases had no gene match. The CDR3 runs to 16 residues. The V gene's germline CDR1 is KGHDR and CDR2 SFDVKD. CDR3 sequence (DNA): TGTGCCACCAGTGATGGGGGGGACAGGGGATTGAATGGCTACACCTTC. Translation gives CATSDGGDRGLNGYTF.

Points on this clone: Other nucleotide sequences in the sample specify the same CDR3. The J gene is TRBJ1-1, the V gene TRBV15, with D uncertain. The V end lost 1 base, the J end lost 1 base, and 4 bases lay between the germline ends. The CDR3 is made up of 13 amino acids. Per the germline V gene, CDR1 is LNHNV and CDR2 is YYDKDF (reference sequence). The CDR3 nucleotides read TGTGCCACCAGCAGAGGACAGAACACTGAAGCTTTCTTT. This codes for CATSRGQNTEAFF.

The chain links TRBV3-1 (or the pseudogene TRBV3-2) to TRBJ1-3; D might be TRBD1 (6 bases). Trimming stripped 4 bases from V and 8 bases from J, with 15 bases between. The length of the CDR3 is 14 residues. Per the germline V gene, CDR1 is LGHDT and CDR2 is YNNKEL (reference sequence). CDR3 in amino acids: CASSPRQAPYTIYF. In DNA form, the CDR3 reads TGTGCCAGCAGCCCGCGACAGGCACCGTACACCATATATTTT.

The chain uses TRBV18 and TRBJ1-6, with 10 bases aligning to TRBD1. Germline V lookup: CDR1 KGHSH, CDR2 LQKENI. This CDR3 comprises 18 residues. V lost 1 base to trimming and J lost 10 bases; unmatched junction nucleotides: 13. The CDR3 DNA reads TGTGCCAGCTCACCACTTAGTTGGACAGGGGGGCTTGAGTCACCCCTCCACTTT. Its translation is CASSPLSWTGGLESPLHF.

The chain recombines TRBV19 with TRBJ1-2; 10 nucleotides agree with TRBD1. The CDR3 runs 14 residues. Trimming removed 7 bases from V and 4 bases from J; junction bases left unmatched: 6. Germline V gene lookup returns CDR1 LNHDA and CDR2 SQIVND (reference sequence). This chain's CDR3 is CASTNDRGPYGYTF. The CDR3 bases are TGTGCCAGTACCAATGACAGGGGGCCCTATGGCTACACCTTC.

The chain carries TRBV18 and TRBJ2-4; D might be TRBD2 (6 bases). Per the germline V gene, CDR1 is KGHSH and CDR2 is LQKENI. V gave up 6 bases and J gave up 6 bases, with 18 bases separating them. The CDR3 loop spans 15 amino acids. The CDR3 bases are TGTGCCAGCTCCCCCGTAGGTGCGGGGAGAAACATTCAGTACTTC. Translation: CASSPVGAGRNIQYF.

The chain has TRBV19 and TRBJ1-4; D is ambiguous. The germline V gene encodes CDR1 LNHDA and CDR2 SQIVND (reference sequence). CDR3 length: 15 amino acids. V was clipped by 2 bases and J by 5 bases, with 12 bases between them. The CDR3 spells CASSISGPRNEKLFF. CDR3 in DNA: TGTGCCAGTAGTATATCGGGTCCGAGGAATGAAAAACTGTTTTTT.

The chain is built from TRBV7-8 and TRBJ1-5; 10 bases are shared with TRBD1. The ends lost 5 bases at V and 2 bases at J; junction bases unmatched: 6. Germline V lookup: CDR1 SGHVS, CDR2 FQNEAQ. The length of the CDR3 is 16 residues. Written as DNA, the CDR3 is TGTGCCAGCAGCGAGTTTGGGACAGGGGGCAATCAGCCCCAGCATTTT. Encoded protein: CASSEFGTGGNQPQHF.

This chain uses TRBV9 with TRBJ1-2, with 8 bases fitting TRBD1. The CDR3 sequence is 15 residues long. The trim removed 5 bases at V and 3 bases at J, leaving 9 bases unmatched. Germline CDR1 reads SGDLS; CDR2 reads YYNGEE. Here the CDR3 reads CASRGSRGLDYGYTF. The CDR3 nucleotides are TGTGCCAGCAGAGGTTCCAGGGGGCTGGACTATGGCTACACCTTC.

A word on this clone: Compared with germline, one end of the junction differs, possibly owing to a read error. The chain recombines TRBV3-1 (or the pseudogene TRBV3-2) with TRBJ2-3, with TRBD2 identical over 8 bases. The CDR3 loop spans 14 amino acids. Germline V gene data show CDR1 as LGHDT and CDR2 as YNNKEL (reference sequence). The chain's CDR3 is CASSQTVSGAPGDF. The CDR3 nucleotides are TGTGCCAGCAGCCAAACTGTTAGCGGGGCTCCCGGGGATTTT.

About this clone: The junction departs from germline at one end; a sequencing error may be responsible. The CDR3 reads CASSLRGPAKNIQYF. The CDR3 region has the DNA TGTGCCAGCAGCCTTAGGGGTCCAGCCAAAAATATTCAGTACTTC. The J gene is TRBJ2-4, the V gene TRBV7-2; tentatively, D is TRBD1 (5 bases). Germline values: CDR1 SGHTA, CDR2 FQGNSA. CDR3 length: 15 amino acids. The full variable domain, rest sourced from reference TRBV7-2 and TRBJ2-4, is GAGVSQSPSNKVTEKGKDVELRCDPISGHTALYWYRQSLGQGLEFLIYFQGNSAPDKSGLPSDRFSAERTGGSVSTLTIQRTQQEDSAVYLCASSLRGPAKNIQYFGAGTRLSVL.

A single count supports this clone. The rearrangement links TRBV4-1 to TRBJ1-5; no reliable D call. Germline V gives CDR1 MGHRA, CDR2 YSYEKL. This CDR3 spans 13 amino acids. V lost 1 base and J 5 bases, leaving 6 bases between the germline ends. The CDR3 DNA follows: TGCGCCAGCAGCCAAGTTCCGGATCAGCCCCAGCATTTT. Translating gives CASSQVPDQPQHF.

Notes on this clone: This sample also contains other DNA sequences that code for the same CDR3. The V call is TRBV5-1, the J call TRBJ1-4; D gene uncertain. Germline V gene lookup returns CDR1 SGHRS and CDR2 YFSETQ. The CDR3 is made up of 14 amino acids. V shed 1 base and J shed 5 bases, with 9 bases lying between them. CDR3 coding DNA: TGCGCCAGCAGCTTGCGAGGGTCCAATGAAAAACTGTTTTTT. Protein sequence: CASSLRGSNEKLFF.

The rearrangement joins TRBV25-1 to TRBJ2-7; 12 nucleotides match TRBD2. CDR3 size: 17 residues. V shed 1 base and J 3 bases; nucleotides not matched to a gene: 7. Per germline, CDR1 MGHDK and CDR2 SYGVNS. CDR3: CASSESGRLAGVYEQYF. CDR3 bases: TGTGCCAGCAGTGAATCGGGTAGACTAGCGGGAGTCTACGAGCAGTACTTC.

The rearrangement joins TRBV4-1 to TRBJ2-7; D might be TRBD1 (5 bases). The CDR3 covers 14 residues. Deletions cut 1 base from V and 0 bases from J, with 7 bases between. The germline V gene has CDR1 MGHRA and CDR2 YSYEKL. DNA of the CDR3: TGCGCCAGCAGCCAAGCTCAGGGCTCCTACGAGCAGTACTTC. Translation gives CASSQAQGSYEQYF.

The V call is TRBV28, the J call TRBJ1-2; TRBD1 aligns across 8 bases. The CDR3 runs to 13 residues. Trimming took 5 bases from V and 6 from J; bases not matched to a gene: 5. Germline CDR1 MDHEN, CDR2 SYDVKM. The CDR3 protein is CASSQPGQDGYTF. The CDR3, as DNA: TGTGCCAGCAGTCAACCGGGACAGGATGGCTACACCTTC.

The J gene is TRBJ2-1, the V gene TRBV11-2, with D possibly TRBD2 on 6 matching bases. Trimming cost V 2 bases and J 9 bases, with 26 bases left between them. CDR1 SGHAT and CDR2 FQNNGV come from the germline V gene. There are 18 residues in the CDR3. As DNA, the CDR3 is TGTGCCAGCAGCTTAAATTCCCCCGGGACTCGCCTTCTCGGTGAGCAGTTCTTC. Translated, it gives CASSLNSPGTRLLGEQFF.